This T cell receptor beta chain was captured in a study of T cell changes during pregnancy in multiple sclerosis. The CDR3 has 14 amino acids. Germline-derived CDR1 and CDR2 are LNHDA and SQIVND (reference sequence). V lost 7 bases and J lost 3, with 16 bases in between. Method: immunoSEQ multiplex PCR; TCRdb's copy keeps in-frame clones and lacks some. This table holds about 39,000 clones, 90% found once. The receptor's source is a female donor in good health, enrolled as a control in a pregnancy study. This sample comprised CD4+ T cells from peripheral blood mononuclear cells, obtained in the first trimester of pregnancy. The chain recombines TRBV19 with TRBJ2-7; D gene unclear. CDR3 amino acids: CASKEMAGHYEQYF. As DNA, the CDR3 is TGTGCCAGTAAAGAGATGGCAGGTCACTACGAGCAGTACTTC.